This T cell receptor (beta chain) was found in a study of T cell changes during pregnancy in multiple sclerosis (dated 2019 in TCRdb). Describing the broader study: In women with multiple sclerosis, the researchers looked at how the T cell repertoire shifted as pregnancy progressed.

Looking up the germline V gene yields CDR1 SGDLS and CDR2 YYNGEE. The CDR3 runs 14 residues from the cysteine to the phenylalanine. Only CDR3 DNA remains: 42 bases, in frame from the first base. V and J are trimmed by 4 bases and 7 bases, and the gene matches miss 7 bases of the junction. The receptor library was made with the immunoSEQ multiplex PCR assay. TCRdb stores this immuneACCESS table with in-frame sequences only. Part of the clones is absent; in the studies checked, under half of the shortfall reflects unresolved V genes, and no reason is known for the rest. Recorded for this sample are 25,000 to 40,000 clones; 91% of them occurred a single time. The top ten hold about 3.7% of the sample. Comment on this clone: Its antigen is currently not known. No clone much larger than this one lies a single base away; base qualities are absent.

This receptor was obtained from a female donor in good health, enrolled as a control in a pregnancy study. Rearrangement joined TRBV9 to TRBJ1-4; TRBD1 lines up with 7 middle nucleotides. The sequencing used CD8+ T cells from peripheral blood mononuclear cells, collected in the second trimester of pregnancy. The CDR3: CASSLVDRSEKLFF. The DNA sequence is TGTGCCAGCAGCCTAGTGGACAGGAGTGAAAAACTGTTTTTT. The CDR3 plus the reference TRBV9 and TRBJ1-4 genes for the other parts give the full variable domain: DSGVTQTPKHLITATGQRVTLRCSPRSGDLSVYWYQQSLDQGLQFLIQYYNGEERAKGNILERFSAQQFPDLHSELNLSSLELGDSALYFCASSLVDRSEKLFFGSGTQLSVL.